What follows are 19 T cell receptor beta chains derived from one specimen sequenced in a study of CD8+CD57+ T cells in acquired aplastic anemia. TCR beta VDJ and CDR3 profiling used genomic DNA as template. TCRdb called the reads again in MiXCR, with one record for every CDR3 protein. The sample lists hundreds of thousands of distinct CDR3 sequences, just under 70% occurring once. The source material was sorted CD4+, CD8+, or CD8+CD57+ T cells (not recorded which) from PBMCs. These receptors all come from a human donor in good health, serving as a control.

Note on this clonotype: It is likely a read error, because the conserved phenylalanine at the end of the CDR3 is missing. No DNA is shown, since the ends of the CDR3 on it are uncertain; the CDR3 is the one TCRdb lists. V gene TRBV2 combines with J gene TRBJ2-7; no check of the table's D call, TRBD1, against the DNA was made. Looked up from germline, CDR1 is SNHLY and CDR2 is FYNNEI. The CDR3 is 13 residues long, ends included. The CDR3 loop reads CASRMTGHNYEYT.

The chain has TRBV5-8 and TRBJ2-7, with a tentative D call TRBD1 (5 bases). Germline values: CDR1 SGHTS, CDR2 YDEGEE. With 0 bases removed from V and 5 bases from J, the gap between germline ends came to 6 bases. This CDR3 spans 12 amino acids. The CDR3 sequence: CASSLGTNEQYF. The DNA of the CDR3 is TGTGCCAGCAGCTTGGGGACAAACGAGCAGTACTTC.

The chain employs TRBV20-1 and TRBJ1-1; D gene ambiguous. The CDR3 runs to 14 residues. CDR1 is DFQATT and CDR2 is SNEGSKA in the germline V gene (reference sequence). The V gene lost 1 base and the J gene lost 6 bases, with 15 bases spanning the gap. The CDR3, as DNA: TGCAGTGCTAGAGCGCCGAGGGAGAGCGCTGAAGCTTTCTTT. Protein sequence: CSARAPRESAEAFF.

In regard to this clonotype: It may be a read error: a sequence one base away is much more abundant. The V and J genes are TRBV9 and TRBJ2-7; the match to TRBD2 covers 12 bases. V was clipped by 4 bases and J by 7 bases; unmatched bases: 9. The length of the CDR3 is 15 residues. Per the germline V gene, CDR1 is SGDLS and CDR2 is YYNGEE. The CDR3 sequence: CASSLTSGGLHEQYF. CDR3 coding DNA: TGTGCCAGCAGCCTTACTAGCGGGGGGCTCCATGAGCAGTACTTC.

Of note for this clonotype: With a much larger clone just one base away, this may be a read error. This sequence joins TRBV7-3 and TRBJ1-1; D perhaps matches TRBD1 (5 bases). V lost 2 bases, J lost 4 bases, and 8 bases lay in between. Germline lookup yields CDR1 SGHTA and CDR2 FQGTGA. This CDR3 has 13 residues. The CDR3 DNA reads TGTGCCAGCAGCTTAGATAGGGGCACTGAAGCTTTCTTT. Encoded protein: CASSLDRGTEAFF.

On this clonotype itself: An end of the junction differs from the germline gene, which may be a read error. This chain links TRBV5-1 with TRBJ1-6; 8 positions match TRBD1. CDR3 size: 15 residues. Per the germline V gene, CDR1 is SGHRS and CDR2 is YFSETQ. The CDR3 spells CASSARQGAQSPLHF. The CDR3 DNA reads as TGTGCCAGCAGTGCCCGCCAGGGGGCACAGTCACCCCTCCACTTT.

This clonotype was found many times. The J gene is TRBJ1-4, the V gene TRBV30, with TRBD1 matching 8 bases. Germline V gene data show CDR1 as GTSNPN and CDR2 as SVGIG (reference sequence). This CDR3 region has 14 residues. V lost 2 bases, J lost 10 bases, and 9 bases stayed unmatched. The CDR3 bases are TGTGCCTGGAGTCCAGGGGGCGTTGAGGGAAAACTGTTTTTT. Residues: CAWSPGGVEGKLFF.

Note on this clonotype: Given a much more abundant clone one base away, this may be a read error. The V call is TRBV20-1, the J call TRBJ1-4, with 10 bases matching TRBD1. Per germline, CDR1 DFQATT and CDR2 SNEGSKA (reference sequence). The junction had 4 bases not matched to a gene; V was cut back by 3 bases and J by 6 bases. The CDR3 contains 14 residues. The CDR3 nucleotides read TGCAGTGCTAGTCCCGGGACAGGGGATGAAAAACTGTTTTTT. This encodes CSASPGTGDEKLFF.

This clonotype was observed many times. This chain uses TRBV2 with TRBJ2-2; 9 bases map to TRBD2. CDR1 and CDR2 (germline): SNHLY, FYNNEI. CDR3 size: 15 residues. Trimming removed 4 bases from V and 2 bases from J; junction bases left unmatched: 2. As DNA, the CDR3 is TGTGCCAGCAGTGTGGGACTAGCCAACACCGGGGAGCTGTTTTTT. As protein: CASSVGLANTGELFF.

The genes are TRBV9 and TRBJ2-1; 8 nucleotides agree with TRBD2. Germline V CDR1 and CDR2: SGDLS, YYNGEE. J was trimmed by 10 bases and V by 2 bases; bases with no gene match: 20. This CDR3 is 18 amino acids long. The CDR3 DNA reads TGTGCCAGCAGCGTGTCTGCGGGGGGCCCCCTGGAGGGGGTGGAGCAGTTCTTC. Its protein is CASSVSAGGPLEGVEQFF.

This chain links TRBV19 with TRBJ2-1; D not certain. The germline gives CDR1 LNHDA, CDR2 SQIVND (reference sequence). This CDR3 has 12 amino acids. The V end was cut by 7 bases, the J end by 5 bases, with 9 bases between. The CDR3 reads CASIGLDNEQFF. CDR3 bases: TGTGCCAGTATAGGTCTAGACAATGAGCAGTTCTTC.

On this clonotype itself: This may arise from a read error, as a much more abundant clone is one base away. The chain links TRBV11-3 to TRBJ2-2, with TRBD2 matching over 9 bases. The germline V gene has CDR1 SGHNT and CDR2 YENEEA. The CDR3 has 15 amino acids. The CDR3 sequence is CASARAGGYTGELSF. As DNA, the CDR3 is TGTGCCAGCGCCCGGGCGGGAGGGTACACCGGGGAGCTGTCTTTT.

Comment on this clonotype: The CDR3 end shows no conserved phenylalanine or tryptophan, and so a read error is likely. Because the CDR3's place on the DNA is in doubt, the DNA is left out and the CDR3 is given as listed by TCRdb. The CDR3 here is CASSLLSSTLGL. J is TRBJ1-5 and V is TRBV7-2. The CDR3 is 12 amino acids long, termini counted. Germline V lookup: CDR1 SGHTA, CDR2 FQGNSA.

In this sample, this clonotype turned up once. The junction differs from germline at one of its ends, possibly a read error. This rearrangement joins TRBV7-9 to TRBJ1-5, with unresolved D. This CDR3 has 13 amino acids. CDR1 SEHNR and CDR2 FQNEAQ come from the germline V gene (reference sequence). The CDR3 sequence is CASSHAGFQAQHF. CDR3 coding DNA: TGTGCCAGCAGCCACGCCGGGTTTCAGGCCCAGCATTTT.

Many counts were recorded for this clonotype. The genes are TRBV11-2 and TRBJ1-1; tentative D call: TRBD1 (5 bases). V gave up 0 bases and J gave up 7 bases, with 6 bases separating them. CDR3 length: 12 amino acids. Germline values: CDR1 SGHAT, CDR2 FQNNGV. CDR3 loop: CASSLDQGEAFF. CDR3 in DNA: TGTGCCAGCAGCTTAGATCAGGGTGAAGCTTTCTTT. Full variable domain (remainder filled in from reference TRBV11-2 and TRBJ1-1): EAGVAQSPRYKIIEKRQSVAFWCNPISGHATLYWYQQILGQGPKLLIQFQNNGVVDDSQLPKDRFSAERLKGVDSTLKIQPAKLEDSAVYLCASSLDQGEAFFGQGTRLTVV.

Regarding this clonotype: A read error may be the cause here, since a much bigger clone is one base away. The rearrangement links TRBV7-2 to TRBJ1-2; D remains unclear. The CDR3 spans 12 residues. CDR1 and CDR2 (germline): SGHTA, FQGNSA. CDR3 DNA: TGTGCCAGCAGCCATGGGAACTATGACTACACCTTC. Its translation is CASSHGNYDYTF.

This chain joins TRBV7-2 and TRBJ1-2; the match to TRBD1 covers 8 bases. This CDR3 spans 15 amino acids. Germline CDR1 SGHTA, CDR2 FQGNSA. J was trimmed by 10 bases and V by 5 bases; bases with no gene match: 15. The CDR3 reads CASSPDRDYGYTYTF. Here the CDR3 DNA reads TGTGCCAGCAGCCCGGACAGGGACTATGGCTACACCTACACCTTC. Complete variable domain (other parts from reference TRBV7-2 and TRBJ1-2): GAGVSQSPSNKVTEKGKDVELRCDPISGHTALYWYRQSLGQGLEFLIYFQGNSAPDKSGLPSDRFSAERTGGSVSTLTIQRTQQEDSAVYLCASSPDRDYGYTYTFGSGTRLTVV.

The chain links TRBV2 to TRBJ2-7, with D possibly being TRBD1 (6 bases). This CDR3 is 11 amino acids long. CDR1 and CDR2 from the germline V gene are SNHLY and FYNNEI. The CDR3 here is CATGQSCAQYF. The CDR3 DNA follows: TGTGCGACCGGACAGTCCTGCGCCCAGTACTTC.

The chain's CDR3 is CASKDRPYSNQPLHF. The CDR3 DNA sequence: TGTGCCAGTAAGGACAGACCGTATAGCAATCAGCCCCTCCACTTT. The chain recombines TRBV19 with TRBJ1-6, with D perhaps TRBD1 (6 bases). Between the trimmed V and J ends, which lost 7 bases and 13 bases, there was a span of 23 bases. Germline V gene sequence: CDR1 LNHDA, CDR2 SQIVND (reference sequence). This CDR3 has 15 amino acids.